This TCR beta chain appears in the sequencing data of a study of shared clonotypes between healthy human individuals. Study-level information: For every donor, three CD4 naive, three CD4 memory, two CD8 naive and one CD8 memory plates were used.

This clone has just one count. Libraries were prepared by immunoSEQ multiplex PCR; TCRdb keeps only in-frame clonotypes and omits some of them. The sample consists of about 2.4 million clones, over 85% of them appearing once. The germline gives CDR1 SGHKS, CDR2 YYEKEE (reference sequence). The CDR3 totals 13 residues. V was pared by 1 base and J by 2 bases, with 3 bases between. The sequenced sample consisted of naive CD4+ T cells sorted from blood. The subset denotes: CD45RA+ positively selected. This TCR came from a man aged 18 to 30 in good health. The genes are TRBV5-5 and TRBJ1-4; D remains ambiguous. CDR3 in amino acids: CASSLRTNEKLFF. In nucleotides, the CDR3 is TGTGCCAGCAGCTTGCGTACTAATGAAAAACTGTTTTTT.